The clone carrying this T cell receptor (beta chain) was observed at least ten times. Its cognate antigen is unknown. V dropped 0 bases and J dropped 7 bases, with 10 bases sitting between them. This CDR3 comprises 15 residues. Germline assignment: CDR1 SEHNR and CDR2 FQNEAQ (reference sequence). This sample is drawn from a study of identical twins. Study results and limitations: Twins' excess sharing was less marked for out-of-frame beta sequences. Within cord blood, abundant beta clonotypes carried fewer insertions, but memory repertoires showed no such trend. Without tracking the same donors, conclusions rested on cross-sectional statistical analysis.

The cDNA had a unique molecular identifier and a template-switch universal primer site. TCRdb recomputed calls from the 5' RACE reads with MiXCR, one row per CDR3 protein. This repertoire shows approximately 220,000 distinct CDR3 sequences, less than 10% found once; its top ten account for just over 5%. The TCR originated in a woman aged 18-29 years in good health. Sequenced: memory (CD45RO+) T cells sorted from blood. The rearrangement joins TRBV7-9 to TRBJ1-6, with no clear D. The CDR3 protein is CASSLAQTFNSPLHF. As DNA, the CDR3 is TGTGCCAGCAGCTTAGCACAAACCTTCAATTCACCCCTCCACTTT.